This T cell receptor beta chain was documented in a study of blood T cells in healthy people across ages. This clonotype was counted only a few times. The antigen is unknown. Sample-barcoded 5' priming and a J-beta primer mix drove a second PCR of roughly 7 to 11 cycles. MiXCR was run by TCRdb on the 5' RACE reads, yielding one entry per CDR3 protein. The sample lists 1.5 million to 2 million distinct CDR3 sequences, 28% occurring once. Study observations and caveats: In the absence of known donor CMV status, changes in expanded clonotypes were possibly confounded. It was found that TCR beta diversity correlated strongly with the percentage of naive T cells.

The clonotype originates from a woman aged 25 to 39 in good health. Sequenced input: blood.

The CDR3 loop is CASSGANQPQHF. In nucleotides, the CDR3 is TGTGCCAGCTCTGGAGCAAATCAGCCCCAGCATTTT. The chain recombines TRBV2 with TRBJ1-5, with D uncertain. Germline CDR1 and CDR2: SNHLY and FYNNEI. This CDR3 contains 12 residues. Trimming took 8 bases from V and 4 from J, leaving 9 bases between them.